This T cell receptor beta chain was identified in a study of PD-1 blockade in classical Hodgkin lymphoma. Repertoires were generated with immunoSEQ multiplex PCR, while TCRdb's copy carries only in-frame clones and drops some. The table includes fewer than 35,000 clones, around 85% detected once. Indicated time point: cycle 4 day 1 (C4D1), after 6 weeks of nivolumab. In every patient, relapse followed autologous stem cell transplantation, while exposure to brentuximab vedotin differed. The V end lost 4 bases, the J end lost 4 bases, and 5 bases lay between the germline ends. Germline V gene lookup returns CDR1 MGHRA and CDR2 YSYEKL. The CDR3 runs 12 residues.

The genes are TRBV4-1 and TRBJ1-3; D ambiguous. Sequenced here: peripheral blood mononuclear cells (PBMCs), sampled before the fourth cycle of nivolumab. This TCR was recovered from a human donor with classical Hodgkin lymphoma. The CDR3 here is CASSRIGNTIYF. DNA of the CDR3: TGCGCCAGCAGCCGCATAGGAAACACCATATATTTT.